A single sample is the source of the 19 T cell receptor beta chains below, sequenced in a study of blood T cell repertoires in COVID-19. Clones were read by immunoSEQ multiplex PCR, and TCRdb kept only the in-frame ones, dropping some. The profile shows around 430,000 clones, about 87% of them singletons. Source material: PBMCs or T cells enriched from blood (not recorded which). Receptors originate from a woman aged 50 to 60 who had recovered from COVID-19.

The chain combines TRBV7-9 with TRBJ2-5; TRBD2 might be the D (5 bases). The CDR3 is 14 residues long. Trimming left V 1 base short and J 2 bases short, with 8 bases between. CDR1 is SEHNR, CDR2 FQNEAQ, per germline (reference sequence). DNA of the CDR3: TGTGCCAGCAGCTTAGTTCCGGGGCAAGAGACCCAGTACTTC. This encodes CASSLVPGQETQYF.

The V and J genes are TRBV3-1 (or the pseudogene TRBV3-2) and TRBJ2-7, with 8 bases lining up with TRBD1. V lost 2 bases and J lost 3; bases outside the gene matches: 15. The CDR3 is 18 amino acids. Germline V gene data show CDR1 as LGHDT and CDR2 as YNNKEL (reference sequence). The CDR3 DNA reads TGTGCCAGCAGCCAATCAATCACCCCTGGACAGGGATACTACGAGCAGTACTTC. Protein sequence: CASSQSITPGQGYYEQYF.

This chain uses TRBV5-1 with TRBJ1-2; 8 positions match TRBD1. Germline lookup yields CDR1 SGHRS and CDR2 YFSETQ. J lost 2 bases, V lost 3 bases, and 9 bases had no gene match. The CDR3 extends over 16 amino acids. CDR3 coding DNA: TGCGCCAGCAGCTCCGGGACAGGTACCATCAACTATGGCTACACCTTC. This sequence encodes CASSSGTGTINYGYTF.

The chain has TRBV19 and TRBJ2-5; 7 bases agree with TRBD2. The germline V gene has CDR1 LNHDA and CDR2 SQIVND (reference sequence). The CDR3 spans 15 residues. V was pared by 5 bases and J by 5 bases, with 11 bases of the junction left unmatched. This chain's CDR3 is CASSYGGGLGETQYF. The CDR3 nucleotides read TGTGCCAGTAGTTACGGCGGGGGACTCGGGGAGACCCAGTACTTC. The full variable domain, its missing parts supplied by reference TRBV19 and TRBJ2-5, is DGGITQSPKYLFRKEGQNVTLSCEQNLNHDAMYWYRQDPGQGLRLIYYSQIVNDFQKGDIAEGYSVSREKKESFPLTVTSAQKNPTAFYLCASSYGGGLGETQYFGPGTRLLVL.

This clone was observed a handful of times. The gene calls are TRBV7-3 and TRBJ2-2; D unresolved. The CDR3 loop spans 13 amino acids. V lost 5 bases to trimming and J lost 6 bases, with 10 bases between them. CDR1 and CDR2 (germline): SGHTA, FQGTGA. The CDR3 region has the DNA TGTGCCAGCAGCGCTGTGGGCGCCGGGGAGCTGTTTTTT. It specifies CASSAVGAGELFF.

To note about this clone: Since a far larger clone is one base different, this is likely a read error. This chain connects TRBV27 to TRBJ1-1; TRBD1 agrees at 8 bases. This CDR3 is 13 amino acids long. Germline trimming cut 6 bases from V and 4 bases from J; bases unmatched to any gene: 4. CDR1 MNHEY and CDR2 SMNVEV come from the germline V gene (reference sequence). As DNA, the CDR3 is TGTGCCAGCAGCTTAACAGGGGGCACTGAAGCTTTCTTT. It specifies CASSLTGGTEAFF.

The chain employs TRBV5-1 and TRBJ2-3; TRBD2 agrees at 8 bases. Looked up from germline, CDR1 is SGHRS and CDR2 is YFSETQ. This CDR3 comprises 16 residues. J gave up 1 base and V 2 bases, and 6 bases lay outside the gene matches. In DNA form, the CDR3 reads TGCGCCAGCAGCTTCTTAGCGGGGCACCGCACAGATACGCAGTATTTT. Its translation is CASSFLAGHRTDTQYF. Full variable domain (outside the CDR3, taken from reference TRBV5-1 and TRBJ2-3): KAGVTQTPRYLIKTRGQQVTLSCSPISGHRSVSWYQQTPGQGLQFLFEYFSETQRNKGNFPGRFSGRQFSNSRSEMNVSTLELGDSALYLCASSFLAGHRTDTQYFGPGTRLTVL.

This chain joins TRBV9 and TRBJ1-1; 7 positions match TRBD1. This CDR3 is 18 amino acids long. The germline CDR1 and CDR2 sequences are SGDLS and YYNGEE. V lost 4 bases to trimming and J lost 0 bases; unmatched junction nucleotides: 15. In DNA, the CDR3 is TGTGCCAGCAGCTCACAAGGGGGCAGGGGAACTATGAACACTGAAGCTTTCTTT. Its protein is CASSSQGGRGTMNTEAFF.

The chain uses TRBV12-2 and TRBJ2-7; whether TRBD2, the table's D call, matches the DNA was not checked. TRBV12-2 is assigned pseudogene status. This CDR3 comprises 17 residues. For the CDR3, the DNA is TGTGCAAGTCGCTCGACCAGCCCGGGGCTCGCGGGGGACGAGCAGTACTTC. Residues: CASRSTSPGLAGDEQYF.

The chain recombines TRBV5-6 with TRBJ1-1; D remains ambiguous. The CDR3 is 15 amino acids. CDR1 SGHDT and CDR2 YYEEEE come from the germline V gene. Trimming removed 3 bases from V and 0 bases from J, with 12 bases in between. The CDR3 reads CASSSRGGLNTEAFF. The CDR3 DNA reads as TGTGCCAGCAGCTCCCGAGGCGGATTGAACACTGAAGCTTTCTTT.

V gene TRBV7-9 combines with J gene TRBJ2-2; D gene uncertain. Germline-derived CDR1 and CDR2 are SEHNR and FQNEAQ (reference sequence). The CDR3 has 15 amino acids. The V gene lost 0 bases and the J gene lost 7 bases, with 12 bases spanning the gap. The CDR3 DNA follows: TGTGCCAGCAGCTTAGCCCTGGGCAATGTCGGGGAGCTGTTTTTT. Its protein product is CASSLALGNVGELFF.

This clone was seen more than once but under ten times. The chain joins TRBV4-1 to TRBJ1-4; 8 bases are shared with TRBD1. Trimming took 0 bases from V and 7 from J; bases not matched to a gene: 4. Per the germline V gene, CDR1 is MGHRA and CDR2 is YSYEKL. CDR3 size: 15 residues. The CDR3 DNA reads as TGCGCCAGCAGCCAAGATCTTGGACAGGGTGAAAAACTGTTTTTT. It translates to CASSQDLGQGEKLFF.

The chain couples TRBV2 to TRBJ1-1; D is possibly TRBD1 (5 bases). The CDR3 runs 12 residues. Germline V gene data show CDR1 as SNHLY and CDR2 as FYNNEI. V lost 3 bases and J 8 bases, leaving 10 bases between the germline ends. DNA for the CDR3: TGTGCCAGCAGTGATATGGGGCTAGAAGCTTTCTTT. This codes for CASSDMGLEAFF.

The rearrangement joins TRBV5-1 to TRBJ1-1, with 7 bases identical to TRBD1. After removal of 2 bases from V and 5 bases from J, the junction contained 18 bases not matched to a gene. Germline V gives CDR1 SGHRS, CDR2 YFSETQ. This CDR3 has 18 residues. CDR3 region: CASSLVARNRGLGTEAFF. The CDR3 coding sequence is TGCGCCAGCAGCTTAGTTGCCCGCAACAGGGGTCTTGGGACTGAAGCTTTCTTT.

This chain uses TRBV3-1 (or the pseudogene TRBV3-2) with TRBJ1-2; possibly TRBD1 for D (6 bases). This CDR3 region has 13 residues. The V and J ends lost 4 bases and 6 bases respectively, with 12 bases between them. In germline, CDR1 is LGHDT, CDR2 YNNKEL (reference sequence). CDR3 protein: CASSPRGGHGYTF. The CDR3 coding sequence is TGTGCCAGCAGCCCCAGGGGAGGGCATGGCTACACCTTC.

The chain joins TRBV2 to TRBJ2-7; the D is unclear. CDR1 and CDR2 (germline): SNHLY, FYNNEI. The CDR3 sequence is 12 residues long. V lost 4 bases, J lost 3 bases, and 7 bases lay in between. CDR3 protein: CASSARIYEQYF. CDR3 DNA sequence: TGTGCCAGCAGTGCCCGTATCTACGAGCAGTACTTC.

For the CDR3, the DNA is TGTGCCAGCAGCCAAGTGACAGGATTCAGAGGACAGCCCCAGCATTTT. Amino acids: CASSQVTGFRGQPQHF. This chain joins TRBV4-2 and TRBJ1-5, with a possible D match to TRBD1 (6 bases). The V and J ends lost 1 base and 7 bases respectively, with 17 bases between them. Germline assignment: CDR1 LGHNA and CDR2 YNFKEQ. The CDR3 has 16 residues.

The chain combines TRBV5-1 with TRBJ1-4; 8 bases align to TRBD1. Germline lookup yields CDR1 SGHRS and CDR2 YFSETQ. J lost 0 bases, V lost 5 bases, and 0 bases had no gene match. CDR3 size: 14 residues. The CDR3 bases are TGCGCCAGCAGGACAGGGGCAACTAATGAAAAACTGTTTTTT. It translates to CASRTGATNEKLFF. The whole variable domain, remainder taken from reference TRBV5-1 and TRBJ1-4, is KAGVTQTPRYLIKTRGQQVTLSCSPISGHRSVSWYQQTPGQGLQFLFEYFSETQRNKGNFPGRFSGRQFSNSRSEMNVSTLELGDSALYLCASRTGATNEKLFFGSGTQLSVL.

The CDR3 region is CASSSTCSGGPYEQYF. The CDR3 DNA follows: TGTGCCAGCAGCTCCACCTGTAGCGGGGGACCCTACGAGCAGTACTTC. V and J are TRBV12-1 and TRBJ2-7; the tabulated D call, TRBD2, remains unverified against the DNA. TRBV12-1 is shown as a pseudogene. There are 16 residues in the CDR3.